Listed below are T cell receptor beta chains from one sample, sequenced in a study of Graves' ophthalmopathy and Graves' hyperthyroidism. One entry per CDR3 protein, called by TCRdb with MiXCR from the multiplex PCR reads. The table includes more than 300,000 distinct CDR3 sequences, approximately 15% detected once. Sample: peripheral blood. These receptors were taken from a woman aged 18-29 years with stable Graves' hyperthyroidism. The CDR3 runs from the conserved cysteine through the conserved F or W. The order of the fields is CDR3 length, clone size, J gene, V gene, D gene, CDR3 DNA, CDR3 protein. The D gene is left open where the match is weak. The size of a clone is reported for some rows only, either as once, few or many, or as a class for expanded clones.

length: 14
size: many
J: TRBJ2-7
V: TRBV6-5
D: .
DNA: TGTGCCAGCAGTTACTCCGGGGCGTCCTACGAGCAGTACTTC
CDR3: CASSYSGASYEQYF

length: 13
size: .
J: TRBJ1-1
V: TRBV6-1
D: TRBD1
DNA: TGTGCCAGCACGAACGGACAGGGGGCCCAAGCTTTCTTT
CDR3: CASTNGQGAQAFF

length: 15
size: .
J: TRBJ2-7
V: TRBV7-9
D: TRBD1
DNA: TGTACCAGCAGTCAATCCGGGACAGTCCCCTACGAGCAGTACTTC
CDR3: CTSSQSGTVPYEQYF

length: 15
size: .
J: TRBJ1-6
V: TRBV3-1
D: TRBD1
DNA: TGTGCCAGCAGCCCCGGGACAGACTATAATTCACCCCTCCACTTT
CDR3: CASSPGTDYNSPLHF

length: 12
size: many
J: TRBJ1-1
V: TRBV12-3/TRBV12-4
D: .
DNA: TGTGCCAGCAGCCCCGGGGCGCTGGAAGCTTTCTTT
CDR3: CASSPGALEAFF

length: 15
size: few
J: TRBJ1-1
V: TRBV3-1
D: .
DNA: TGTGCCAGCAGCGCCGGGCGGTGGGGGGTAACTGAAGCTTTCTTT
CDR3: CASSAGRWGVTEAFF

length: 14
size: many
J: TRBJ1-6
V: TRBV6-1
D: .
DNA: TGTGCCAGCAGTCGAATAGGAGTTAATTCACACCTCCACTTT
CDR3: CASSRIGVNSHLHF

length: 14
size: many
J: TRBJ2-7
V: TRBV24-1
D: .
DNA: TGTGCCACCAGTGATTCGGACACCTCCTACGAGCAGTACTTC
CDR3: CATSDSDTSYEQYF

length: 14
size: many
J: TRBJ1-5
V: TRBV12-5
D: TRBD1
DNA: TGTGCTAGTGGTGCACAGGGGCCCAATCAGCCCCAGCATTTT
CDR3: CASGAQGPNQPQHF

length: 16
size: many
J: TRBJ1-1
V: TRBV12-5
D: TRBD1
DNA: TGTGCTAGTGGTTCCCGGACAGGGCGGGAGAACACTGAAGCTTTCTTT
CDR3: CASGSRTGRENTEAFF

length: 16
size: many
J: TRBJ1-5
V: TRBV11-2
D: .
DNA: TGTGCCAGCAGCTTGATGGGGGGAACTAGCAATCAGCCCCAGCATTTT
CDR3: CASSLMGGTSNQPQHF

length: 12
size: many
J: TRBJ2-5
V: TRBV29-1
D: .
DNA: TGCAGCGTTGGGACTGCACAAGAGACCCAGTACTTC
CDR3: CSVGTAQETQYF

length: 15
size: .
J: TRBJ2-5
V: TRBV2
D: TRBD1
DNA: TGTGCCAGCAGACCGGGACAGGGGTTCGAGGAGACCCAGTACTTC
CDR3: CASRPGQGFEETQYF

length: 18
size: few
J: TRBJ2-4
V: TRBV4-1
D: TRBD2
DNA: TGCGCCAGCAGCCAAGGAGGGACTAGCGGGCGGGCCAAAAACATTCAGTACTTC
CDR3: CASSQGGTSGRAKNIQYF

length: 17
size: many
J: TRBJ1-1
V: TRBV6-2/TRBV6-3
D: TRBD1
DNA: TGTGCCAGCAGTTTCCCCGGACAGGGGGCTGTTAGCACTGAAGCTTTCTTT
CDR3: CASSFPGQGAVSTEAFF

length: 13
size: many
J: TRBJ1-2
V: TRBV19
D: TRBD1
DNA: TGTGCCAGTAGCGATGACAGGGCGAATGGCTACACCTTC
CDR3: CASSDDRANGYTF

length: 14
size: .
J: TRBJ1-1
V: TRBV6-2/TRBV6-3
D: .
DNA: TGTGCCAGCAGTTGGTCCGGCAGGAACACTGAAGCTTTCTTT
CDR3: CASSWSGRNTEAFF

length: 15
size: many
J: TRBJ2-7
V: TRBV20-1
D: TRBD2
DNA: TGCAGTGCTCAACTTCCTAGCGGGGGGGCCGACGAGCAGTACTTC
CDR3: CSAQLPSGGADEQYF

length: 19
size: .
J: TRBJ2-6
V: TRBV3-1
D: .
DNA: TGTGCCAGCAGCCATCACCCCAGGTGGCGGTACTCTGGGGCCAACGTCCTGACTTTC
CDR3: CASSHHPRWRYSGANVLTF

length: 17
size: many
J: TRBJ1-3
V: TRBV6-1
D: TRBD1
DNA: TGTGCCAGCAGTCTCGGGACAGCCTTAATGGCTGGAAACACCATATATTTT
CDR3: CASSLGTALMAGNTIYF

length: 14
size: many
J: TRBJ1-5
V: TRBV4-1
D: .
DNA: TGCGCCAGCAGCCCCGAGGGTATCAATCAGCCCCAGCATTTT
CDR3: CASSPEGINQPQHF

length: 15
size: .
J: TRBJ1-5
V: TRBV6-1
D: .
DNA: TGTGCCAGCAGTGAATTCTGGGGGCCCAATCAGCCCCAGCATTTT
CDR3: CASSEFWGPNQPQHF

length: 13
size: many
J: TRBJ1-2
V: TRBV5-6
D: TRBD1
DNA: TGTGCCAGCAGCTTGGACAGGGGTGTTGGCTACACCTTC
CDR3: CASSLDRGVGYTF

length: 14
size: many
J: TRBJ1-2
V: TRBV7-2
D: .
DNA: TGTGCCAGCAGCGCGGGGACGGGGATCTATGGCTACACCTTC
CDR3: CASSAGTGIYGYTF

length: 16
size: many
J: TRBJ2-7
V: TRBV6-5
D: .
DNA: TGTGCCAGCAGTTACTCGGGGACCGAAAGCTCCTACGAGCAGTACTTC
CDR3: CASSYSGTESSYEQYF

length: 11
size: many
J: TRBJ1-1
V: TRBV29-1
D: .
DNA: TGCAGCGTTGCCAGACCCACTGAAGCTTTCTTT
CDR3: CSVARPTEAFF

length: 15
size: .
J: TRBJ1-2
V: TRBV9
D: .
DNA: TGTGCTAGCAGCCCTGGACATGGCGGAGGGGATGGCTACACCTTC
CDR3: CASSPGHGGGDGYTF

length: 16
size: .
J: TRBJ1-2
V: TRBV4-2
D: .
DNA: TGTGCCAGCAGCCAAGGGGGCTACCTTGACGACTATGGCTACACCTTC
CDR3: CASSQGGYLDDYGYTF

length: 14
size: many
J: TRBJ2-7
V: TRBV25-1
D: .
DNA: TGTGCCAGCAGTGAAGGAGGGGTAGATCAAGAGCAGTACTTC
CDR3: CASSEGGVDQEQYF

length: 15
size: many
J: TRBJ1-2
V: TRBV20-1
D: .
DNA: TGCAGTGCCAGCGTGCAAGGGGCACTTAACTATGGCTACACCTTC
CDR3: CSASVQGALNYGYTF

length: 15
size: many
J: TRBJ1-5
V: TRBV6-2/TRBV6-3
D: TRBD1
DNA: TGTGCCAGCAGTTACGCCGGACAGGGGGCCCAGCCCCAGCATTTT
CDR3: CASSYAGQGAQPQHF

length: 15
size: many
J: TRBJ2-7
V: TRBV27
D: .
DNA: TGTGCCAGCAGTTTATCGTGGCCGGGGAGTCGGGAGCAGTACTTC
CDR3: CASSLSWPGSREQYF

length: 14
size: many
J: TRBJ2-5
V: TRBV7-2
D: .
DNA: TGTGCCAGCAGCCCCGGGGGCCTCCAAGAGACCCAGTACTTC
CDR3: CASSPGGLQETQYF

length: 18
size: .
J: TRBJ2-3
V: TRBV12-5
D: TRBD2
DNA: TGTGCTAGTGGTTCTCGGAACGGAGCGGGGGGTAAGACAGATACGCAGTATTTT
CDR3: CASGSRNGAGGKTDTQYF

length: 10
size: many
J: TRBJ1-1
V: TRBV29-1
D: .
DNA: TGCAGCGTTGGTGGGAGCAAAGCTTTCTTT
CDR3: CSVGGSKAFF

length: 18
size: many
J: TRBJ1-2
V: TRBV6-2/TRBV6-3
D: TRBD1
DNA: TGTGCCAGCAGTTCCACAGGGGGCCCTTCGGGTCTGAGATATGGCTACACCTTC
CDR3: CASSSTGGPSGLRYGYTF

length: 18
size: many
J: TRBJ1-6
V: TRBV12-5
D: .
DNA: TGTGCTAGTGGTTTGAAGGGGTTCCCTCGTTCGGGTAATTCACCCCTCCACTTT
CDR3: CASGLKGFPRSGNSPLHF

length: 18
size: many
J: TRBJ1-5
V: TRBV7-8
D: .
DNA: TGTGCCAGCAGCTTAGCGTCCGGGACGGCCTATAGCAATCAGCCCCAGCATTTT
CDR3: CASSLASGTAYSNQPQHF

length: 16
size: many
J: TRBJ1-5
V: TRBV6-5
D: .
DNA: TGTGCCAGCAGCTACGCGTCCCGGTATAGCAATCAGCCCCAGCATTTT
CDR3: CASSYASRYSNQPQHF

length: 15
size: many
J: TRBJ1-5
V: TRBV15
D: TRBD1
DNA: TGTGCCACCAGCCCGGACAGGGGGCGTAATCAGCCCCAGCATTTT
CDR3: CATSPDRGRNQPQHF

length: 13
size: many
J: TRBJ1-5
V: TRBV10-3
D: .
DNA: TGTGCCATCAGTGAACGGGGGAATCAGCCCCAGCATTTT
CDR3: CAISERGNQPQHF

length: 15
size: .
J: TRBJ2-7
V: TRBV6-1
D: TRBD2
DNA: TGTGCCAGCAGTGAAATGGGCGGGAGGGCCTACGAGCAGTACTTC
CDR3: CASSEMGGRAYEQYF

length: 16
size: many
J: TRBJ1-2
V: TRBV25-1
D: TRBD1
DNA: TGTGCCAGCAGTGAACCGCCGGGACAGGGCGCCTATGGCTACACCTTC
CDR3: CASSEPPGQGAYGYTF

length: 13
size: many
J: TRBJ2-7
V: TRBV15
D: .
DNA: TGTGCCACCAGCAGAGAAGGTGTCTACGAGCAGTACTTC
CDR3: CATSREGVYEQYF

length: 11
size: many
J: TRBJ1-1
V: TRBV6-1
D: .
DNA: TGTGCCACCCTCTTGAACACTGAAGCTTTCTTT
CDR3: CATLLNTEAFF

length: 18
size: .
J: TRBJ1-5
V: TRBV6-2/TRBV6-3
D: TRBD1
DNA: TGTGCCAGCAGTTACGCCGGGACAGGGGATGATAGCAATCAGCCCCAGCATTTT
CDR3: CASSYAGTGDDSNQPQHF

length: 15
size: many
J: TRBJ1-1
V: TRBV20-1
D: .
DNA: TGCAGTGCTAGAGCGTCCCGCCTTATGAACACTGAAGCTTTCTTT
CDR3: CSARASRLMNTEAFF

length: 14
size: few
J: TRBJ1-4
V: TRBV7-9
D: TRBD1
DNA: TGTGCCAGCAGCCCAGGGGGAACCAATGAAAAACTGTTTTTT
CDR3: CASSPGGTNEKLFF

length: 15
size: many
J: TRBJ1-5
V: TRBV5-1
D: TRBD1
DNA: TGCGCCAGCAGCTTGGGGACAGGGACCGATCAGCCCCAGCATTTT
CDR3: CASSLGTGTDQPQHF

length: 11
size: many
J: TRBJ1-1
V: TRBV20-1
D: .
DNA: TGCAGTGCTAGAGTGAACACTGAAGCTTTCTTT
CDR3: CSARVNTEAFF

length: 14
size: .
J: TRBJ2-1
V: TRBV6-2/TRBV6-3
D: .
DNA: TGTGCCAGCAGTTTCGAAGGGGCCTACAATGAGCAGTTCTTC
CDR3: CASSFEGAYNEQFF

length: 14
size: few
J: TRBJ1-5
V: TRBV19
D: .
DNA: TGTGCCAGTAGTCTCCCGGAGGGGAAGAAGCCCCAGCATTTT
CDR3: CASSLPEGKKPQHF

length: 19
size: .
J: TRBJ1-2
V: TRBV11-2
D: TRBD1
DNA: TGTGCCAGCAGCTTACTCCGGGCCGGGACAGGGAACTCCGGCTATGGCTACACCTTC
CDR3: CASSLLRAGTGNSGYGYTF

length: 13
size: many
J: TRBJ1-2
V: TRBV5-1
D: TRBD1
DNA: TGCGCCAGCAGCTTGACAGGGGCGGGTGGCTACACCTTC
CDR3: CASSLTGAGGYTF

length: 13
size: many
J: TRBJ1-5
V: TRBV6-5
D: TRBD1
DNA: TGTGCCAGCGAGGACAGGGACGGCCAGCCCCAGCATTTT
CDR3: CASEDRDGQPQHF

length: 12
size: many
J: TRBJ1-1
V: TRBV20-1
D: .
DNA: TGCAGTGCTAGAGATCCGGGGACAGAAGCTTTCTTT
CDR3: CSARDPGTEAFF

length: 14
size: many
J: TRBJ1-1
V: TRBV10-1
D: .
DNA: TGCGCCAGCAGTCCGGAAGAGAGTAAAACTGAAGCTTTCTTT
CDR3: CASSPEESKTEAFF

length: 15
size: many
J: TRBJ2-7
V: TRBV11-1
D: TRBD1
DNA: TGTGCCAGCAGCTCTCACAGGGGGCGTAGGAACGAGCAGTACTTC
CDR3: CASSSHRGRRNEQYF

length: 19
size: .
J: TRBJ1-6
V: TRBV6-5
D: .
DNA: TGTGCCAGCAGTTACTCCGGGACGCAGACGGGGAATACGGATTCACCCCTCCACTTT
CDR3: CASSYSGTQTGNTDSPLHF